The entry below describes one T cell receptor beta chain. Its antigen is unknown. No much larger clone is present one base from it, and per-base qualities are unavailable. Library prep was done by the immunoSEQ multiplex PCR assay. The authors' pipeline ran thus. A statistical classification framework was built to diagnose cytomegalovirus status from the catalog of TCR beta chain sequences. Imported from immuneACCESS, the table was reduced by TCRdb to in-frame sequences with V and J called. These copies leave out some clones; in studies compared against another copy, an unresolved V gene accounts for under half, and the cause of the remainder is not known. The V and J calls and clone size are taken from that table; D and trimming were inferred from the DNA. The sample profile shows about 56,000 clones; 85% to 95% of them were found once. The ten top clones hold around 1.1% of the sample. Separate from the approximately 670-subject first cohort, the validation cohort of around 130 subjects was the group to which the donors belonged.

From the cysteine up to the phenylalanine, the CDR3 has a length of 10 residues. The kept DNA is CDR3 alone, 30 bases in frame from the first base. V is shortened by 10 bases, J by 10 bases, and the region joining them spans 11 bases. The germline V gene (reference sequence) gives CDR1 as LNHDA and CDR2 as SQIVND. This sample was taken from a study of cytomegalovirus exposure and HLA in healthy donors (dated by TCRdb to about 2017). About the study as a whole: According to a later analysis, one platform produced both the approximately 110 validation repertoires and the 620 or so repertoires of the first cohort. The study aimed to test whether cataloging public T cell receptors could reveal signatures of past pathogen exposure. A separate validation cohort of some 130 different subjects was used in addition to the roughly 620-subject first cohort. To predict cytomegalovirus infection status, the study combined high-throughput TCR immunosequencing, statistical association of individual TCRs with disease status, and machine learning. The paper's findings and limits, for the study overall: Across donors, most TCR sequences were observed very rarely, whereas some public TCRs were present in many individuals. In the study, approximately 150 TCR beta chains were listed as associated with cytomegalovirus. It was suggested by the authors that the approach could potentially be generalized to other disease states and immunological phenotypes. All 130 or so repertoires were used to score co-occurrence in the validation cohort in a later analysis, because that analysis had no HLA typing for the cohort. Of the cluster scores, approximately 94% were above 0 in a later analysis, which found that TCRs clustered in the first cohort also tended to co-occur in the approximately 120 validation repertoires. The classifier was reported to diagnose cytomegalovirus status with high specificity and sensitivity in both the original cohort and the validation cohort. In vitro tests confirmed that a few of the cytomegalovirus-associated TCR beta chains recognize cytomegalovirus antigens.

The V and J genes are TRBV19 and TRBJ2-1, and TRBD2 may be the D gene, going by 6 matching bases. What was sequenced was PBMCs. The TCR originated in a man between 18 and 35 years old in good health and CMV-seronegative. The DNA reads TGTGCCACCGGCCGGGGGGAGCAGTTCTTC. The resulting protein is CATGRGEQFF. With all but the CDR3 taken from the reference TRBV19 and TRBJ2-1 genes, the full variable domain is: DGGITQSPKYLFRKEGQNVTLSCEQNLNHDAMYWYRQDPGQGLRLIYYSQIVNDFQKGDIAEGYSVSREKKESFPLTVTSAQKNPTAFYLCATGRGEQFFGPGTRLTVL.